Below, 15 T cell receptor beta chains from the same sample are listed, as sequenced in a study of T-cell reconstitution after alpha-beta-depleted transplantation in children. The TCRbeta library was prepared with unique molecular identifiers. TCRdb reprocessed the PCR reads with MiXCR, giving one entry per CDR3 protein. The sample holds about 230,000 distinct CDR3 sequences; 8.5% to 10% are singletons and the top ten take over 5%. The sample consisted of PBMCs from the stem cell graft donor, taken from the stem cell graft. The source of these receptors is a human donor who donated a stem cell graft to a child with acute lymphoblastic leukemia.

V gene TRBV25-1 combines with J gene TRBJ2-2; D perhaps matches TRBD2 (6 bases). The V end was cut by 3 bases, the J end by 9 bases, with 26 bases between. The germline gives CDR1 MGHDK, CDR2 SYGVNS. The CDR3 consists of 18 residues. CDR3 loop: CASSESTSGFFSGRELFF. The CDR3 DNA follows: TGTGCCAGCAGTGAGTCGACTAGTGGTTTCTTCTCTGGGCGGGAGCTGTTTTTT.

As regards this clonotype: A much larger clone differs by one base, so this may be a read error. The CDR3 ends on some other residue instead of the conserved phenylalanine or tryptophan, so this is likely a read error. The rearrangement joins TRBV18 to TRBJ1-6, with a weak D call TRBD1 (6 bases). The CDR3 is 14 residues long. Deletions cut 5 bases from V and 6 bases from J, with 11 bases between. Per the germline V gene, CDR1 is KGHSH and CDR2 is LQKENI. The CDR3 coding sequence is TGTGCCAGCTCAAACTCGGGGGCTAATTCACCCCTCCACTGT. Its protein product is CASSNSGANSPLHC.

This clonotype was picked up a small number of times. The J gene is TRBJ1-4, the V gene TRBV29-1; D unclear. Germline-derived CDR1 and CDR2 are SQVTM and ANQGSEA. Trimming left V 5 bases short and J 12 bases short, with 13 bases between. There are 11 residues in the CDR3. For the CDR3, the DNA is TGCAGCGTTTTAATCGGATTGGAACTGTTTTTT. Translating gives CSVLIGLELFF.

The CDR3 DNA reads as TGCGCCAGCAGCCAGGTGTGGGGACAAGAGACCCAGTACTTC. It codes for CASSQVWGQETQYF. The chain recombines TRBV5-1 with TRBJ2-5, with D uncertain. Trimming took 4 bases from V and 2 from J, leaving 12 bases between them. This CDR3 is built from 14 residues. Germline-derived CDR1 and CDR2 are SGHRS and YFSETQ.

J is TRBJ1-5 and V is TRBV4-2, with 10 nucleotides matching TRBD1. Germline assignment: CDR1 LGHNA and CDR2 YNFKEQ. The CDR3 length is 15 residues. Germline trimming cut 4 bases from V and 6 bases from J; bases unmatched to any gene: 6. In DNA, the CDR3 is TGTGCCAGCAGCCCTCGGGACAGGGGAGGTCAGCCCCAGCATTTT. Protein product: CASSPRDRGGQPQHF.

This clonotype has a count of ten or more. This chain links TRBV6-1 with TRBJ1-2; a weak D match, TRBD1 (6 bases). V lost 6 bases and J 3 bases, leaving 14 bases between the germline ends. Germline CDR1 and CDR2: MNHNS and SASEGT. The length of the CDR3 is 14 residues. The CDR3 DNA reads as TGTGCCAGCAGAACAGCACAGGGAGACTATGGCTACACCTTC. It translates to CASRTAQGDYGYTF.

The chain is built from TRBV2 and TRBJ1-1; a weak D match, TRBD1 (6 bases). V lost 1 base and J lost 4, with 13 bases in between. Germline CDR1 reads SNHLY; CDR2 reads FYNNEI. The CDR3 has 15 residues. CDR3 sequence (DNA): TGTGCCAGCAGTGAAGGGTTGGGGGCAACCACTGAAGCTTTCTTT. Protein sequence: CASSEGLGATTEAFF.

The genes are TRBV6-1 and TRBJ1-1; a possible D gene is TRBD1 (6 bases). CDR3 length: 15 amino acids. Trimming cost V 3 bases and J 5 bases, with 16 bases left between them. CDR1 is MNHNS and CDR2 is SASEGT in the germline V gene. The CDR3 bases are TGTGCCAGCAGTGACACGGCGGGGGCGCGAACTGAAGCTTTCTTT. Its translation: CASSDTAGARTEAFF.

This clonotype has ten or more counts. The chain joins TRBV10-3 to TRBJ2-1, with D perhaps TRBD1 or TRBD2 (5 bases each). Germline loops: CDR1 ENHRY, CDR2 SYGVKD. There are 15 residues in the CDR3. Trimming took 3 bases from V and 3 from J, leaving 12 bases between them. The CDR3 reads CAISEIGDGYNEQFF. DNA for the CDR3: TGTGCCATCAGTGAAATAGGGGACGGCTACAATGAGCAGTTCTTC.

This clonotype appeared many times. The gene calls are TRBV7-9 and TRBJ1-4; 7 nucleotides agree with TRBD1. Germline values: CDR1 SEHNR, CDR2 FQNEAQ (reference sequence). The CDR3 runs to 12 residues. V shed 11 bases and J 8 bases; nucleotides not matched to a gene: 8. CDR3 protein: CAGGTEVEKLFF. The CDR3 region has the DNA TGTGCCGGAGGGACAGAAGTGGAAAAACTGTTTTTT.

The sample holds many counts of this clonotype. J is TRBJ1-6 and V is TRBV7-9; D remains unclear. Trimming cost V 1 base and J 8 bases, with 0 bases left between them. The CDR3 consists of 11 residues. From germline, CDR1 is SEHNR and CDR2 FQNEAQ (reference sequence). The CDR3 loop is CASSLDSPLHF. For the CDR3, the DNA is TGTGCCAGCAGCTTAGATTCACCCCTCCACTTT.

This clonotype was seen more than once but under ten times. CDR3 in amino acids: CSVINPGRQYF. In nucleotides, the CDR3 is TGCAGCGTTATAAACCCGGGACGGCAGTACTTC. The rearrangement uses TRBV29-1 and TRBJ2-7; D assignment may be TRBD1 or TRBD2 (5 bases each). The V end lost 5 bases, the J end lost 9 bases, and 14 bases lay between the germline ends. The CDR3 is made up of 11 amino acids. CDR1 and CDR2 from the germline V gene are SQVTM and ANQGSEA.

This clonotype was observed a handful of times. The chain combines TRBV20-1 with TRBJ2-7, with TRBD2 identical over 14 bases. With 3 bases clipped from V and 4 bases from J, the junction kept 2 bases outside the gene matches. Germline V gives CDR1 DFQATT, CDR2 SNEGSKA (reference sequence). The CDR3 is made up of 14 amino acids. CDR3 residues: CSARGTSGGYEQYF. As DNA, the CDR3 is TGCAGTGCTAGGGGGACTAGCGGGGGTTACGAGCAGTACTTC.

This clonotype has more than one count but fewer than ten. The V call is TRBV29-1, the J call TRBJ2-7; the D gene is possibly TRBD2 (6 bases). Between the trimmed V and J ends, which lost 2 bases and 4 bases, there was a span of 12 bases. Germline CDR1 reads SQVTM; CDR2 reads ANQGSEA. The CDR3 is made up of 13 amino acids. CDR3 sequence (DNA): TGCAGCGTTGAACAACAGGAGGGTTACGAGCAGTACTTC. It codes for CSVEQQEGYEQYF.

J is TRBJ2-5 and V is TRBV29-1, with a weak D call TRBD1 (6 bases). Trimming shortened V by 2 bases and J by 5 bases, and 15 bases separated the two germline ends. This CDR3 spans 14 amino acids. Looked up from germline, CDR1 is SQVTM and CDR2 is ANQGSEA. This CDR3 reads CSVELAGGRETQYF. The CDR3 region has the DNA TGCAGCGTTGAACTCGCTGGGGGCCGGGAGACCCAGTACTTC.